These T cell receptor beta chains were read from a single sample in a study of HIV-infected patients and healthy controls. TCRdb processed the 5' RACE reads anew with MiXCR; each CDR3 protein has one entry. The sample holds about 14,000 distinct CDR3 sequences, 9.5% to 15% seen once. The sample consisted of blood, taken during antiretroviral therapy. The receptor source for this set is an adult with HIV infection. The donor label of this sample is uncertain. Both conserved end residues are part of each CDR3. The D gene is left open where the match is weak. The size of a clone is reported for some rows only, either as once, few or many, or as a class for expanded clones.

J gene | D gene | V gene | clone size | CDR3 DNA | CDR3 protein
TRBJ2-1 | TRBD1 | TRBV6-1 | many | TGTGCCAGCAGTAGATGGACAGGGGCAGCTGAGCAGTTCTTC | CASSRWTGAAEQFF
TRBJ2-1 | TRBD2 | TRBV6-6 | few | TGTGCCAGCAATGCAGGGAACACACGGACTAGCGGGAGTAGGTTGCAGTTCTTC | CASNAGNTRTSGSRLQFF
TRBJ2-3 | - | TRBV29-1 | many | TGCAGCGTTGAAGATTACCCAGGGATTTCAGATACGCAGTATTTT | CSVEDYPGISDTQYF
TRBJ1-6 | TRBD1 | TRBV6-6 | many | TGTGCCACCCTGTGGACGGGACAGAATAATTCACCCCTCCACTTT | CATLWTGQNNSPLHF
TRBJ2-5 | - | TRBV10-3 | many | TGTGCCATCAGACGACAAGACCAAGAGACCCAGTACTTC | CAIRRQDQETQYF
TRBJ2-1 | TRBD2 | TRBV24-1 | many | TGTGCCACCAGTGATCCAACTAGCGGGAGCTGGAATGAGCAGTTCTTC | CATSDPTSGSWNEQFF
TRBJ1-1 | - | TRBV5-1 | many | TGCGCCAGCAGCTTGGTTCTCCAATCCGACACTGAAGCTTTCTTT | CASSLVLQSDTEAFF
TRBJ2-3 | TRBD2 | TRBV29-1 | - | TGCAGCGTCGCTGGACTAGCGGGTGTCACAGATACGCAGTATTTT | CSVAGLAGVTDTQYF
TRBJ2-7 | TRBD1 | TRBV24-1 | few | TGTGCCACCAGTGACCCGCGGACAGGGAGCTCCTACGAGCAGTACTTC | CATSDPRTGSSYEQYF
TRBJ2-3 | TRBD1 | TRBV7-2 | many | TGTGCCAGCCAGACAGGGGGTACGACAGATACGCAGTATTTT | CASQTGGTTDTQYF
TRBJ1-1 | - | TRBV18 | many | TGTGCCAGCTCACCATTACAGGGTGACACTGAAGCTTTCTTT | CASSPLQGDTEAFF
TRBJ1-5 | TRBD1 | TRBV2 | - | TGTGCCAGCAGTGAACAGGGGGGTCAGCCCCAGCATTTT | CASSEQGGQPQHF
TRBJ2-1 | - | TRBV30 | medium-sized | TGTGCCTGGAGCGACAAGTCAGGGACGACACTGTACTACAATGAGCAGTTCTTC | CAWSDKSGTTLYYNEQFF
TRBJ2-6 | - | TRBV7-2 | many | TGTGCCAGCAGACCAACGGGGGCCAACGTCCTGACTTTC | CASRPTGANVLTF
TRBJ2-3 | - | TRBV4-1 | many | TGCGCCAGCAGCCAAGTTCATAAGCGGGCGACACACACAGATACGCAGTATTTT | CASSQVHKRATHTDTQYF
TRBJ2-3 | - | TRBV5-6 | many | TGTGCCAGCAGCCCGCCGGACGATACGCAGTATTTT | CASSPPDDTQYF
TRBJ2-4 | - | TRBV28 | many | TGTGCCACCTCCCTTGGGGTGACCAAAAACATTCAGTACTTC | CATSLGVTKNIQYF
TRBJ2-2 | - | TRBV20-1 | - | TGCAGTGCTAGTTTGAACAGGGAGGCCGGGGAGCTGTTTTTT | CSASLNREAGELFF
TRBJ2-2 | TRBD1 | TRBV12-3/TRBV12-4 | many | TGTGCCAGCAGTTTTCAACCAGGGGGCACCGGGGAGCTGTTTTTT | CASSFQPGGTGELFF
TRBJ2-3 | - | TRBV5-1 | many | TGCGCCAGCAGCTTGAGACCAGCAAGCACAGATACGCAGTATTTT | CASSLRPASTDTQYF
TRBJ1-2 | TRBD1 | TRBV5-1 | - | TGCGCCAGCAGACAAAACAGGGGGTCTAGCTATGGCTACACCTTC | CASRQNRGSSYGYTF
TRBJ2-1 | TRBD2 | TRBV4-1 | - | TGCGCCAGCAACCCGGGACTAGCGGCCAATGAGCAGTTCTTC | CASNPGLAANEQFF
TRBJ1-1 | - | TRBV13 | - | TGTGCCAGCAGCTTTACCACTGAAGCTTTCTTT | CASSFTTEAFF
TRBJ2-5 | TRBD2 | TRBV6-5 | - | TGTGCCAGCACCAACCCCGCTAAGCGGGGAAACCAAGAGACCCAGTACTTC | CASTNPAKRGNQETQYF
TRBJ1-1 | - | TRBV6-6 | medium-sized | TGTGCCAGCAGTTACTCTGGCAGGGAAGCTTTCTTT | CASSYSGREAFF
TRBJ1-1 | - | TRBV7-2 | many | TGTGCCAGCAACCCCATGGGATCCATGAACACTGAAGCTTTCTTT | CASNPMGSMNTEAFF
TRBJ2-1 | TRBD2 | TRBV20-1 | many | TGCAGTGCTGTTAGCGGGAGGGCAGCCTACAATGAGCAGTTCTTC | CSAVSGRAAYNEQFF
TRBJ1-5 | - | TRBV6-6 | many | TGTGCCAGCAGAGGACTTTTAGGCAATCAGCCCCAGCATTTT | CASRGLLGNQPQHF
TRBJ2-2 | TRBD2 | TRBV10-3 | few | TGTGCCGTACGGGAGGGAGGGGCCGGGGAGCTGTTTTTT | CAVREGGAGELFF
TRBJ2-2 | TRBD2 | TRBV20-1 | few | TGCAGTGCCGGGACTAGCGGGAGGAGAAACACCGGGGAGCTGTTTTTT | CSAGTSGRRNTGELFF